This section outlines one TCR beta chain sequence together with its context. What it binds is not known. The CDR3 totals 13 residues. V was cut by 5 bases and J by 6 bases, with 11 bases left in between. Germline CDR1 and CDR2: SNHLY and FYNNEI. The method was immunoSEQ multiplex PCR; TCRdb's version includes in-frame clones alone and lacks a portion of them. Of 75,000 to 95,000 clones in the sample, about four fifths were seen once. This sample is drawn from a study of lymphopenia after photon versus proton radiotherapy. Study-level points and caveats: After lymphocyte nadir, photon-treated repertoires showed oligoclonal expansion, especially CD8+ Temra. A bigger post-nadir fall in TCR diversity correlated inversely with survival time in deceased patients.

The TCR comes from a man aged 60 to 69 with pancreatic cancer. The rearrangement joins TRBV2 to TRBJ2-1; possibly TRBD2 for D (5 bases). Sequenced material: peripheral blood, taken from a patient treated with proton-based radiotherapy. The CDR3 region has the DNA TGTGCCAGCAGTTACCGACGGGGCAATGAGCAGTTCTTC. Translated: CASSYRRGNEQFF.